Described below is a single T cell receptor (beta chain) sequence and its context. Its target is not known. Only in-frame clones appear in the TCRdb table, and some are missing; sequencing was by immunoSEQ multiplex PCR. The sample records 100,000 or so clones, roughly 91% being singletons. The record originates from a study of graft-versus-host responses after intestinal transplantation. Background on the study: Every recipient had anti-thymocyte globulin induction and approximately 3 years of tacrolimus plus steroids. Whole-study results and caveats: Clonal ratios of graft-versus-host to host-versus-graft in allografts were high for patients exhibiting graft-donor T cell macrochimerism.

This clonotype was obtained from a human donor who was the organ donor for an intestinal transplant. The source material was unstimulated CD4+ T cells sorted from spleen or lymph node cells, sampled before transplant.

CDR3 residues: CASSELTGSLYGYTF. The CDR3, as DNA: TGTGCCAGCAGTGAGCTGACAGGGAGTCTCTATGGCTACACCTTC. The V call is TRBV6-1, the J call TRBJ1-2; 7 bases line up with TRBD1. The CDR3 totals 15 residues. With 3 bases clipped from V and 4 bases from J, the junction kept 8 bases outside the gene matches. CDR1 MNHNS and CDR2 SASEGT come from the germline V gene.